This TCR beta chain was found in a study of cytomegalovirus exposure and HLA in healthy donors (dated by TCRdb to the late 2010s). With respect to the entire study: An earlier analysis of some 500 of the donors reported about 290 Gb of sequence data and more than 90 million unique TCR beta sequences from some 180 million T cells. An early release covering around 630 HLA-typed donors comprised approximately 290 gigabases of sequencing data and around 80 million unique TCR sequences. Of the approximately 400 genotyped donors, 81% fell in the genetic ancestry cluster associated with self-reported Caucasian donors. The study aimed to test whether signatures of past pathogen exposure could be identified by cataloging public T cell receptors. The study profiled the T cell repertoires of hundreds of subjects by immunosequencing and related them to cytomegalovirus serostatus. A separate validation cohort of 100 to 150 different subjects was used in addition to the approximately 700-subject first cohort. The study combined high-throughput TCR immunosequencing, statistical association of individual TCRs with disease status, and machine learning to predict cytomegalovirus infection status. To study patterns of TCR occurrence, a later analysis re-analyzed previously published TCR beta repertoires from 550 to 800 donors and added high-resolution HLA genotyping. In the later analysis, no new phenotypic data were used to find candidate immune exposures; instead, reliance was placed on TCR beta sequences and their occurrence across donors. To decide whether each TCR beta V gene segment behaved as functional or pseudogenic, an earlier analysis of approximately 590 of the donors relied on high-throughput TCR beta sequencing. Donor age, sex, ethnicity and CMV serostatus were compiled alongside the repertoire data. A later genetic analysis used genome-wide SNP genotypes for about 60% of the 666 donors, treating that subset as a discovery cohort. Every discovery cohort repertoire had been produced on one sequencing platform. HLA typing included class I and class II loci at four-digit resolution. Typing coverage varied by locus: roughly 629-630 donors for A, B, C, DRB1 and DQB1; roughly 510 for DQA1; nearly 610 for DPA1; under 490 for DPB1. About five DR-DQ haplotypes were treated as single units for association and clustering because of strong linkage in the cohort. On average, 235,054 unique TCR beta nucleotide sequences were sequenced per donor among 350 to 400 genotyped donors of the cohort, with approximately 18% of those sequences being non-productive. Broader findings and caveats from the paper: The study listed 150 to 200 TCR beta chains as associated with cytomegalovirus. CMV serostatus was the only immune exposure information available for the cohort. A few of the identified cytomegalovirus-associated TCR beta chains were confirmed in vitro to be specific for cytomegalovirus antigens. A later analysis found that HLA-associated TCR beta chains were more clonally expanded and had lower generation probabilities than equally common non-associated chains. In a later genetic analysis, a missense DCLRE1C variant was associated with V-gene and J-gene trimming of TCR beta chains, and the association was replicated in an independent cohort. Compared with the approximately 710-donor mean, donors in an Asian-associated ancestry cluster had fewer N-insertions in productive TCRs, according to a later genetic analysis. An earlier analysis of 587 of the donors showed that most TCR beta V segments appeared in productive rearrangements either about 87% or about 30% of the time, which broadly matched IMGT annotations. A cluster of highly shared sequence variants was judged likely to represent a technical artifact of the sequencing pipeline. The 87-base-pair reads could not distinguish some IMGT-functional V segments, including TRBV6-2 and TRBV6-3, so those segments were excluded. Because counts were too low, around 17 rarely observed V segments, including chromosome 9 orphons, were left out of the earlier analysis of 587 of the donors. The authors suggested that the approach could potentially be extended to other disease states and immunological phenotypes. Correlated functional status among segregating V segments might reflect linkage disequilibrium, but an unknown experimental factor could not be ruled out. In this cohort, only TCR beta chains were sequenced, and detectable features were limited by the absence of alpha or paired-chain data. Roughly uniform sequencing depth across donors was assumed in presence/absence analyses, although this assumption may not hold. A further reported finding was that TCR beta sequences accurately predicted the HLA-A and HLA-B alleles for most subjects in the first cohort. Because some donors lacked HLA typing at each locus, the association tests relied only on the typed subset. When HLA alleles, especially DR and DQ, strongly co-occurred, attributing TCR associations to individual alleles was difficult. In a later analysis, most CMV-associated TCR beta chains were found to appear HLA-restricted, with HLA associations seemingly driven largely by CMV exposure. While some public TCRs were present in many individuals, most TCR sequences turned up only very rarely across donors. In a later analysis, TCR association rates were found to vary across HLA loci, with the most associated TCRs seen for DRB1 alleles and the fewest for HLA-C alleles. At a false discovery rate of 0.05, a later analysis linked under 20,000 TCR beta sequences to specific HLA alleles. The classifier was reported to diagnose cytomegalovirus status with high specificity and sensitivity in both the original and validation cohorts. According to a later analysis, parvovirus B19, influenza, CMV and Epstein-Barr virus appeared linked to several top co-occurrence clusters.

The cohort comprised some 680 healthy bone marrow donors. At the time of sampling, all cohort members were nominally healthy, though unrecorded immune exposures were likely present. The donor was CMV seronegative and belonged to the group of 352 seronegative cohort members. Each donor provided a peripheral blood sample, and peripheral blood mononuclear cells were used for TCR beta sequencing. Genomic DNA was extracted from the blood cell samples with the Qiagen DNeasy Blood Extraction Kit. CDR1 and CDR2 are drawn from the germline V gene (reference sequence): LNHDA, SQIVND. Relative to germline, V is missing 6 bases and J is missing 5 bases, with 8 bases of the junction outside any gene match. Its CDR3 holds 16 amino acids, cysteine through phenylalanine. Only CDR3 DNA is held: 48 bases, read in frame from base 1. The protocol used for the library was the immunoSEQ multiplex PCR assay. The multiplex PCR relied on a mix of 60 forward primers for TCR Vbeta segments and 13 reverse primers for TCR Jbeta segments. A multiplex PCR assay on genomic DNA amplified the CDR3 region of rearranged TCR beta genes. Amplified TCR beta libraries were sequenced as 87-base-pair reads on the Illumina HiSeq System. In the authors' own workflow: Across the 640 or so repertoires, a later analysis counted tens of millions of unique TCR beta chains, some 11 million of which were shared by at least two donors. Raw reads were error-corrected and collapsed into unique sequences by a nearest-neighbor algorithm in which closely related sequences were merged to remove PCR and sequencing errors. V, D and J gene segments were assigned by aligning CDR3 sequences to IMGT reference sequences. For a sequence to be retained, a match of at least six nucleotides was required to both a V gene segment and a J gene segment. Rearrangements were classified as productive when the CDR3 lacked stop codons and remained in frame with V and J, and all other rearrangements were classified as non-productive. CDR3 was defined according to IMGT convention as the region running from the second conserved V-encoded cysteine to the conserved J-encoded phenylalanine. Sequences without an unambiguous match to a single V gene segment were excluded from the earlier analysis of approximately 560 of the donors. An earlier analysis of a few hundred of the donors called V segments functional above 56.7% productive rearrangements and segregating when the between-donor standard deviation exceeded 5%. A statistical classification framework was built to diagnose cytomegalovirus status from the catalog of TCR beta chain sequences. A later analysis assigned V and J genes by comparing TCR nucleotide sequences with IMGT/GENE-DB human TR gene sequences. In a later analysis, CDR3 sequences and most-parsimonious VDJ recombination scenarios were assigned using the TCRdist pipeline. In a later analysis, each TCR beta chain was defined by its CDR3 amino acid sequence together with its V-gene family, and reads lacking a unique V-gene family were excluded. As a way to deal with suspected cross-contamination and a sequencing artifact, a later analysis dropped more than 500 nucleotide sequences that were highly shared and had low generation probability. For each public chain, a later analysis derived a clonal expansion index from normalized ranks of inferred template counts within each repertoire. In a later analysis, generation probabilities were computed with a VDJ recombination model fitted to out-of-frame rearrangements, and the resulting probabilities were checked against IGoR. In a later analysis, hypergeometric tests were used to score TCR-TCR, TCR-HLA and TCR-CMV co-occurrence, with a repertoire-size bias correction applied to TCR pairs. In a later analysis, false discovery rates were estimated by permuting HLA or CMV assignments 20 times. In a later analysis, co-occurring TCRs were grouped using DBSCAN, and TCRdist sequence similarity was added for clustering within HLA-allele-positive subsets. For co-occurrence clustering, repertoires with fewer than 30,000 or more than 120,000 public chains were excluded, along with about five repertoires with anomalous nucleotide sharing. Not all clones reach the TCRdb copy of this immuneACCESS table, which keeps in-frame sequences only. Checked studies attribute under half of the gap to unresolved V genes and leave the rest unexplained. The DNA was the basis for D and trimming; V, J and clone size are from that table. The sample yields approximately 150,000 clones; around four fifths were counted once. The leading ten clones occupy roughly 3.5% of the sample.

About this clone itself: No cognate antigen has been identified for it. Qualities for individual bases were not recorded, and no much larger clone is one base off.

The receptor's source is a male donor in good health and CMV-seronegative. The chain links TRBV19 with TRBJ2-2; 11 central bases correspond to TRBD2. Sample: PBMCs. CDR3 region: CASRKKGLADTGELFF. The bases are TGTGCCAGTAGGAAAAAGGGACTAGCGGATACCGGGGAGCTGTTTTTT. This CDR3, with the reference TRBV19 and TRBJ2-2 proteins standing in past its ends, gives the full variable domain DGGITQSPKYLFRKEGQNVTLSCEQNLNHDAMYWYRQDPGQGLRLIYYSQIVNDFQKGDIAEGYSVSREKKESFPLTVTSAQKNPTAFYLCASRKKGLADTGELFFGEGSRLTVL.